A selection of T cell receptor beta chains follows, all from one sample in a study of CD8 T cells in Susac syndrome. Each CDR3 protein gets one entry after TCRdb re-called the immunoSEQ multiplex PCR reads with MiXCR. The sample lists roughly 400,000 distinct CDR3 sequences; more than 70% were seen once. The sequenced sample was CD8+ T cells from PBMCs. All receptors derive from a human donor with multiple sclerosis. CDR3s leave out the opening cysteine and the closing phenylalanine or tryptophan. The order of the fields is V gene, J gene, clone size, CDR3 protein. Part of the rows lack a size; the others show once, few, many or a class for expanded clones.

>TRBV7-9|TRBJ2-7|.
ASSFFGGRDYEQY
>TRBV27|TRBJ2-2|.
ASSFYAGVTGELF
>TRBV13|TRBJ1-3|.
ASSLGLEVSLSGNTIY
>TRBV29-1|TRBJ1-2|.
SVGTGGSYGYT
>TRBV12-3/TRBV12-4|TRBJ2-4|few
ASSSPGGAKNIQY
>TRBV28|TRBJ2-2|.
ASSLGTSGRNTGELF
>TRBV19|TRBJ2-7|few
ASSMGDRPYEQY
>TRBV7-9|TRBJ1-1|.
ASSSPQGVITEAF
>TRBV9|TRBJ2-7|.
ASSPARTGPYEQY
>TRBV7-9|TRBJ2-5|.
ASSLAPHQETQY
>TRBV27|TRBJ2-7|.
ASRVAGGPGEQY
>TRBV4-1|TRBJ2-7|.
ASSPLGTGGSEQY
>TRBV4-1|TRBJ2-5|.
ASSQDRGAGETQY
>TRBV4-1|TRBJ1-5|once
ASSHSGQFNQPQH
>TRBV11-2|TRBJ2-5|.
ASSSHILAGEETQY
>TRBV7-9|TRBJ2-1|.
ASSSTPYGRSYNEQF
>TRBV29-1|TRBJ2-1|once
SVDGGTSYNEQF
>TRBV27|TRBJ1-2|.
ASSLSGQSKNYGYT
>TRBV5-1|TRBJ2-5|once
ASSGGDRDQETQY
>TRBV3-1|TRBJ2-7|.
ASSLLDGKYEQY
>TRBV4-1|TRBJ1-1|few
ASSQEYRNTEAF
>TRBV27|TRBJ2-1|.
ASSLTGNGNEQF
>TRBV5-1|TRBJ2-7|.
ASSLNGEQY
>TRBV7-8|TRBJ2-7|.
ASSQTGPYEQY
>TRBV7-9|TRBJ1-2|.
ASLPPWTGANYT
>TRBV18|TRBJ1-2|few
ASSWDRDLYGYT
>TRBV27|TRBJ2-7|once
ASSLVAGDSYEQY
>TRBV11-2|TRBJ2-1|once
ASSSTFPDTYNEQF
>TRBV18|TRBJ2-5|.
ASTKLSGAADETQY
>TRBV4-1|TRBJ2-2|.
ASRQGGGRAGELF
>TRBV27|TRBJ1-2|.
ASSYGPNYGYT
>TRBV19|TRBJ1-2|.
ASCFSVNYGYT
>TRBV27|TRBJ2-7|.
ASSYGHSYEQY
>TRBV28|TRBJ2-7|.
ASSLPPRDNEQY
>TRBV3-1|TRBJ2-7|.
ASSRDGQGNYEQY
>TRBV25-1|TRBJ2-2|.
ASSDSTLRDRVNTGELF
>TRBV29-1|TRBJ2-2|.
SVEDTTIRAEEYTGELF
>TRBV30|TRBJ2-1|.
AWSVGSGGVNEQF
>TRBV12-3/TRBV12-4|TRBJ1-5|.
ASSSHRYSNQPQH
>TRBV27|TRBJ2-7|.
ASSFSGGVPYEQY
>TRBV2|TRBJ1-4|.
ASRGPGMEKLF
>TRBV10-3|TRBJ2-7|.
AVILAGPSVDEQY